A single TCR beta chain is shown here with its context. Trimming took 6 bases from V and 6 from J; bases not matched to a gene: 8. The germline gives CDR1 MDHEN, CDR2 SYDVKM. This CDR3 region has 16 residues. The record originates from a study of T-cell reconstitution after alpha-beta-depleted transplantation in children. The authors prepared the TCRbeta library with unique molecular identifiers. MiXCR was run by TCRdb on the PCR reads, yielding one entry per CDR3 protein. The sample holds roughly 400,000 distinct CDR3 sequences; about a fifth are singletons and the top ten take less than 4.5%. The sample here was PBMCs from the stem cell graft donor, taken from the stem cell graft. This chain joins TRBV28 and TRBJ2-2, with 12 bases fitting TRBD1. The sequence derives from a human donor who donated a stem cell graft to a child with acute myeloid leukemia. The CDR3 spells CASSSGDRGQAGELFF. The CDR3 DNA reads TGTGCCAGCAGCTCCGGGGACAGGGGGCAGGCCGGGGAGCTGTTTTTT.